Listed below are T cell receptor beta chains from one sample, sequenced in a study of blood T cell repertoires in COVID-19. Method: immunoSEQ multiplex PCR; TCRdb's copy keeps in-frame clones and lacks some. The table shows tens of thousands of clones, with around 83% occurring only once. The sample was peripheral blood. All receptors derive from a human donor in a cohort sampled during active COVID-19. Each CDR3 is given with its conserved first and last residue. The D gene is left open where the match is weak. Clone size, where shown, is once, few, many, or a class for clones that have expanded.

D: TRBD1; V: TRBV19; J: TRBJ1-2; size: NA; CDR3: CASSKETGAYGYTF; DNA: TGTGCCAGTAGTAAAGAAACAGGGGCCTATGGCTACACCTTC
D: TRBD2; V: TRBV6-7; J: TRBJ2-1; size: few; CDR3: CASTTDGGRHEQFF; DNA: TGTGCCAGCACCACGGACGGGGGGAGACATGAGCAGTTCTTC
D: TRBD1; V: TRBV19; J: TRBJ1-1; size: NA; CDR3: CASSIDRQGGAFF; DNA: TGTGCCAGTAGTATAGACAGACAGGGGGGAGCTTTCTTT
D: NA; V: TRBV11-3; J: TRBJ2-5; size: NA; CDR3: CASSTGQSLRETQYF; DNA: TGTGCCAGCAGCACAGGACAGAGCCTCCGAGAGACCCAGTACTTC
D: NA; V: TRBV28; J: TRBJ1-5; size: once; CDR3: CASSLRGGTRPQHF; DNA: TGTGCCAGCAGCCTAAGGGGGGGGACGAGGCCCCAGCATTTT
D: TRBD1; V: TRBV2; J: TRBJ1-1; size: NA; CDR3: CASRPGQGMNTEAFF; DNA: TGTGCCAGCAGGCCGGGACAGGGCATGAACACTGAAGCTTTCTTT
D: TRBD2; V: TRBV28; J: TRBJ2-1; size: NA; CDR3: CASSVAGGPRNEQFF; DNA: TGTGCCAGCAGTGTAGCGGGAGGGCCAAGGAATGAGCAGTTCTTC
D: NA; V: TRBV5-1; J: TRBJ2-1; size: once; CDR3: CASSGRASSYNEQFF; DNA: TGCGCCAGCAGCGGCAGGGCGAGCTCCTACAATGAGCAGTTCTTC
D: NA; V: TRBV5-1; J: TRBJ2-6; size: NA; CDR3: CASSQTTRGSGANVLTF; DNA: TGCGCCAGCAGCCAAACCACACGGGGCTCTGGGGCCAACGTCCTGACTTTC
D: TRBD1; V: TRBV3-1/TRBV3-2; J: TRBJ1-5; size: NA; CDR3: CASSTGAGNQPQHF; DNA: TGTGCCAGCTCAACAGGGGCGGGCAATCAGCCCCAGCATTTT
D: TRBD1; V: TRBV9; J: TRBJ2-7; size: NA; CDR3: CASSVAPTRQGSYEQYF; DNA: TGTGCCAGCAGCGTAGCTCCTACTAGACAGGGTTCCTACGAGCAGTACTTC
D: TRBD2; V: TRBV18; J: TRBJ2-5; size: NA; CDR3: CASSPEGGPRETQYF; DNA: TGTGCCAGCTCACCAGAGGGAGGGCCCCGGGAGACCCAGTACTTC
D: NA; V: TRBV27; J: TRBJ2-2; size: NA; CDR3: CASSLRRAWNTGELFF; DNA: TGTGCCAGCAGTTTACGGCGGGCGTGGAACACCGGGGAGCTGTTTTTT
D: NA; V: TRBV6-1; J: TRBJ1-1; size: NA; CDR3: CASSEFLATEAFF; DNA: TGTGCCAGCAGTGAATTCCTAGCTACTGAAGCTTTCTTT
D: NA; V: TRBV20-1; J: TRBJ1-5; size: NA; CDR3: CSASSGRNQPQHF; DNA: TGCAGTGCTAGTTCTGGGAGAAATCAGCCCCAGCATTTT
D: NA; V: TRBV4-2; J: TRBJ2-7; size: NA; CDR3: CASRLQQGGRDYEQYF; DNA: TGTGCCAGCAGACTTCAACAGGGAGGGCGGGACTACGAGCAGTACTTC
D: TRBD1; V: TRBV19; J: TRBJ1-6; size: NA; CDR3: CASLPGQGSPLHF; DNA: TGTGCCAGCCTTCCGGGACAGGGCTCACCCCTCCACTTT
D: TRBD1; V: TRBV5-4; J: TRBJ1-4; size: NA; CDR3: CASSPDRGQGNEKLFF; DNA: TGTGCCAGCAGTCCTGACAGGGGGCAGGGGAATGAAAAACTGTTTTTT
D: TRBD1; V: TRBV27; J: TRBJ2-5; size: NA; CDR3: CASSLQGEGETQYF; DNA: TGTGCCAGCAGTTTACAGGGGGAAGGAGAGACCCAGTACTTC
D: NA; V: TRBV28; J: TRBJ1-4; size: once; CDR3: CASSRPEAEKLFF; DNA: TGTGCCAGCAGTAGGCCCGAAGCGGAAAAACTGTTTTTT
D: NA; V: TRBV19; J: TRBJ1-4; size: NA; CDR3: CASSPRTAATNEKLFF; DNA: TGTGCCAGTAGTCCCCGGACAGCCGCAACTAATGAAAAACTGTTTTTT
D: NA; V: TRBV6-2/TRBV6-3; J: TRBJ1-1; size: NA; CDR3: CASSYSITGPTEAFF; DNA: TGTGCCAGCAGTTACTCGATTACAGGGCCCACTGAAGCTTTCTTT
D: NA; V: TRBV30; J: TRBJ1-5; size: NA; CDR3: CAWSKGRIGNSNQPQHF; DNA: TGTGCCTGGAGTAAGGGGAGGATAGGGAACAGCAATCAGCCCCAGCATTTT
D: NA; V: TRBV6-6; J: TRBJ2-2; size: once; CDR3: CASRPDRSGTGELFF; DNA: TGTGCCAGCAGACCCGACAGGTCGGGCACCGGGGAGCTGTTTTTT
D: NA; V: TRBV20-1; J: TRBJ1-1; size: NA; CDR3: CSAGKEGFF; DNA: TGCAGTGCGGGGAAGGAGGGTTTCTTT
D: NA; V: TRBV5-5; J: TRBJ2-5; size: NA; CDR3: CASSLKENQETQYF; DNA: TGTGCCAGCAGCTTGAAGGAGAATCAAGAGACCCAGTACTTC
D: TRBD2; V: TRBV6-1; J: TRBJ2-1; size: NA; CDR3: CASSAGAGGLIYEQFF; DNA: TGTGCCAGCAGTGCCGGAGCGGGGGGGCTGATCTATGAGCAGTTCTTC